This T cell receptor (beta chain) was captured in a study of blood T cell repertoires in COVID-19. About the study: Acute and convalescent COVID-19 samples came from the United States, Italy and Spain. Sources were T cells, B-cell-depleted T cells, or PBMCs; the material itself was cDNA or gDNA.

Methods used by the authors: It was from reference gene primer amplification that nucleated cell counts were estimated. The method was immunoSEQ multiplex PCR; TCRdb's version includes in-frame clones alone and lacks a portion of them. V and J calls plus clone size are reproduced from that table; the DNA served to infer D and trimming. The top ten hold approximately 4.9% of the sample, which has around 98,000 clones, about 85% seen once. Trimming pared 4 bases from V and 1 base from J, leaving 16 bases between. Germline V CDR1 and CDR2: SQVTM, ANQGSEA. The CDR3 is 15 residues long. Sequencing was performed on peripheral blood. The TCR was taken from a man in his 70s with acute or convalescent COVID-19. The chain has TRBV29-1 and TRBJ1-1, with D possibly being TRBD1 (5 bases). This CDR3 reads CSVALSPGQNTEAFF. In nucleotides, the CDR3 is TGCAGCGTTGCTCTCTCGCCAGGACAGAACACTGAAGCTTTCTTT.